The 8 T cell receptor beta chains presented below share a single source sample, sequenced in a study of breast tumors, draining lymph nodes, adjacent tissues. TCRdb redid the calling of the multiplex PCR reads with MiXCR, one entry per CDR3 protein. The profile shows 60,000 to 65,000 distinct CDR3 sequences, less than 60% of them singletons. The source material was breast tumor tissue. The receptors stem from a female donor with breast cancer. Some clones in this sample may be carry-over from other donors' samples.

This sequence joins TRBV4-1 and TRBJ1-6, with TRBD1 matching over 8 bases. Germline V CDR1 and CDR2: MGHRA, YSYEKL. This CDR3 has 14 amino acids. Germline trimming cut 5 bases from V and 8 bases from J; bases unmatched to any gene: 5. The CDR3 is CASSAGQGDSPLHF. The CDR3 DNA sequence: TGCGCCAGCAGCGCTGGACAGGGTGATTCACCCCTCCACTTT.

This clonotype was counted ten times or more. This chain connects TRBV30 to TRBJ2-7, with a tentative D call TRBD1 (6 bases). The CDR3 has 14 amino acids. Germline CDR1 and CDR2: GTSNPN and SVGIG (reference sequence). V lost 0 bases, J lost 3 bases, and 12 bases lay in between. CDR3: CAWSVQGSGYEQYF. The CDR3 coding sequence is TGTGCCTGGAGTGTACAGGGTTCGGGCTACGAGCAGTACTTC.

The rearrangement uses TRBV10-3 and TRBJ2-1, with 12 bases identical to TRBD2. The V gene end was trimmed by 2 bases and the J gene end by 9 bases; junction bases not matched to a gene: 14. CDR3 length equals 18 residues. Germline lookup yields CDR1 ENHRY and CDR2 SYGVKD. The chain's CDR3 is CAISEEGLAGKKKGEQFF. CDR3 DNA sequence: TGTGCCATCAGTGAGGAAGGACTAGCGGGAAAAAAGAAGGGTGAGCAGTTCTTC.

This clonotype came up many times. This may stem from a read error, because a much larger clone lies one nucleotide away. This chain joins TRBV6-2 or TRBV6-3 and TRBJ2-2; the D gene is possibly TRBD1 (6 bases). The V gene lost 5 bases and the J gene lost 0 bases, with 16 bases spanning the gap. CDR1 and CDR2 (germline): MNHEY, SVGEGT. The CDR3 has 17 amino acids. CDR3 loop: CASSPQGLHSNTGELFF. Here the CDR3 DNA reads TGTGCCAGCAGTCCACAGGGCCTGCACTCGAACACCGGGGAGCTGTTTTTT.

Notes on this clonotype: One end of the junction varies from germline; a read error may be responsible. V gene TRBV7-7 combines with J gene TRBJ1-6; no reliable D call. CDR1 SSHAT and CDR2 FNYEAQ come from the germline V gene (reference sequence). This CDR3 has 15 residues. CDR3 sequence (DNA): TGTGCTAGCAGCTTAGAATCTGGCGCCGGTTCGCCCCTCCACTTT. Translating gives CASSLESGAGSPLHF.

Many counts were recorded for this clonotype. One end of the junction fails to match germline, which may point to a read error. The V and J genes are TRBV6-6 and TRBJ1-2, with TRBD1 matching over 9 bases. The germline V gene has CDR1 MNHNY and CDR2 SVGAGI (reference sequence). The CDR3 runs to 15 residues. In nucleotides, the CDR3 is TGTGCCAGCAGTCACTCCACAGGGGGCAACTATGGCTACACCTTC. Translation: CASSHSTGGNYGYTF.

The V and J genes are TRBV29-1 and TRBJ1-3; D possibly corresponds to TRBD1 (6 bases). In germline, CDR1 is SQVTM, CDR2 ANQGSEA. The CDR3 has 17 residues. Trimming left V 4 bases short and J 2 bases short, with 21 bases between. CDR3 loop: CSVVPYLTGWTGNTIYF. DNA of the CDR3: TGCAGCGTTGTTCCGTATTTAACAGGGTGGACTGGAAACACCATATATTTT.

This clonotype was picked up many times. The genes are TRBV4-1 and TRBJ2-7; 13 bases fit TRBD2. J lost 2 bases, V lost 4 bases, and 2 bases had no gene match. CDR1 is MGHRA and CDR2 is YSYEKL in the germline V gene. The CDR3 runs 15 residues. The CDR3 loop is CASSPGLAGAYEQYF. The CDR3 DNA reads TGCGCCAGCAGCCCCGGACTAGCGGGAGCCTACGAGCAGTACTTC.